This TCR beta chain was captured in a study of early T cells in non-severe SARS-CoV-2 infection. The overall study: The sequenced material was bulk RNA from unsorted whole blood, and its chains were unpaired.

Each CDR3 protein is one row after TCRdb ran MiXCR on the 5' RACE reads. Of about 64,000 distinct CDR3 sequences in the sample, 10% to 15% were seen once. This clonotype has a handful of counts. Its antigen is currently unknown. Whole-study findings and limits: Anti-spike CD8 specificities were favored by VDJdb matching, whose results missed private and CD4 specificities.

The CDR3 totals 14 residues. Trimming cost V 0 bases and J 4 bases, with 6 bases left between them. The germline V gene has CDR1 MNHEY and CDR2 SVGEGT. The V gene is TRBV6-2 or TRBV6-3, the J gene TRBJ2-2; possibly TRBD2 for D (6 bases). The TCR originated in an adult who was a healthcare worker with PCR-confirmed SARS-CoV-2 infection or an uninfected control (not recorded which). Sequenced input: whole blood. Written as DNA, the CDR3 is TGTGCCAGCAGTTACTCGACTAGCACCGGGGAGCTGTTTTTT. As protein: CASSYSTSTGELFF.